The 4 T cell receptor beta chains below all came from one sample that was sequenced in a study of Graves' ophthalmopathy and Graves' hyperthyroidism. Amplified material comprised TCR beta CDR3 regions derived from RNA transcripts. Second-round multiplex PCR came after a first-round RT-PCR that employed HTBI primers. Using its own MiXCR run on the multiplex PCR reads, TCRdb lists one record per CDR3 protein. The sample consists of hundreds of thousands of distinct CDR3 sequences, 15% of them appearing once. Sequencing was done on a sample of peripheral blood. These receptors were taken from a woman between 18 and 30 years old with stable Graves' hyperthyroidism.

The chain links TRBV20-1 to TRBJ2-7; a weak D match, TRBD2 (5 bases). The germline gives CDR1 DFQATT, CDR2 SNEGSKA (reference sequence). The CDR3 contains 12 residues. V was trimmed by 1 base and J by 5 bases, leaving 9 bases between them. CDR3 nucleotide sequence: TGCAGTGCTAGAGTGGAGCGGAACGAGCAGTACTTC. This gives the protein CSARVERNEQYF.

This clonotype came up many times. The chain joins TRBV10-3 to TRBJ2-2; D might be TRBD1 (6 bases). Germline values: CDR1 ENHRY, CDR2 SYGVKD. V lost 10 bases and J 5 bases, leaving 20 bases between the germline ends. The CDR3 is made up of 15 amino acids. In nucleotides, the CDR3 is TGTGCCACCAAGCCCGACAACAGGGTTACCGGGGAGCTGTTTTTT. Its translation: CATKPDNRVTGELFF.

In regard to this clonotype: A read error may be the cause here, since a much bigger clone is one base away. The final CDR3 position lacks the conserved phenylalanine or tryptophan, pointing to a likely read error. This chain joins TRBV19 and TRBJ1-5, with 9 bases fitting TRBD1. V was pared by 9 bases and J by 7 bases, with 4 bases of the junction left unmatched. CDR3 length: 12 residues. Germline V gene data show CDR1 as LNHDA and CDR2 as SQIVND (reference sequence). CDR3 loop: CASTGGGQPQHL. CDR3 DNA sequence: TGTGCCAGCACAGGGGGCGGCCAGCCCCAGCATTTG.

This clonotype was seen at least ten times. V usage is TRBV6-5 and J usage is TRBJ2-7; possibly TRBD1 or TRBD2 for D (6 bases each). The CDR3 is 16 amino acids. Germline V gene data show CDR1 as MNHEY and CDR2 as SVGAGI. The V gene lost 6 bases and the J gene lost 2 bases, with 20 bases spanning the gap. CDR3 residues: CASSRRGGLETYEQYF. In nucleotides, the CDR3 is TGTGCCAGCAGCCGAAGAGGGGGGCTGGAAACCTACGAGCAGTACTTC.